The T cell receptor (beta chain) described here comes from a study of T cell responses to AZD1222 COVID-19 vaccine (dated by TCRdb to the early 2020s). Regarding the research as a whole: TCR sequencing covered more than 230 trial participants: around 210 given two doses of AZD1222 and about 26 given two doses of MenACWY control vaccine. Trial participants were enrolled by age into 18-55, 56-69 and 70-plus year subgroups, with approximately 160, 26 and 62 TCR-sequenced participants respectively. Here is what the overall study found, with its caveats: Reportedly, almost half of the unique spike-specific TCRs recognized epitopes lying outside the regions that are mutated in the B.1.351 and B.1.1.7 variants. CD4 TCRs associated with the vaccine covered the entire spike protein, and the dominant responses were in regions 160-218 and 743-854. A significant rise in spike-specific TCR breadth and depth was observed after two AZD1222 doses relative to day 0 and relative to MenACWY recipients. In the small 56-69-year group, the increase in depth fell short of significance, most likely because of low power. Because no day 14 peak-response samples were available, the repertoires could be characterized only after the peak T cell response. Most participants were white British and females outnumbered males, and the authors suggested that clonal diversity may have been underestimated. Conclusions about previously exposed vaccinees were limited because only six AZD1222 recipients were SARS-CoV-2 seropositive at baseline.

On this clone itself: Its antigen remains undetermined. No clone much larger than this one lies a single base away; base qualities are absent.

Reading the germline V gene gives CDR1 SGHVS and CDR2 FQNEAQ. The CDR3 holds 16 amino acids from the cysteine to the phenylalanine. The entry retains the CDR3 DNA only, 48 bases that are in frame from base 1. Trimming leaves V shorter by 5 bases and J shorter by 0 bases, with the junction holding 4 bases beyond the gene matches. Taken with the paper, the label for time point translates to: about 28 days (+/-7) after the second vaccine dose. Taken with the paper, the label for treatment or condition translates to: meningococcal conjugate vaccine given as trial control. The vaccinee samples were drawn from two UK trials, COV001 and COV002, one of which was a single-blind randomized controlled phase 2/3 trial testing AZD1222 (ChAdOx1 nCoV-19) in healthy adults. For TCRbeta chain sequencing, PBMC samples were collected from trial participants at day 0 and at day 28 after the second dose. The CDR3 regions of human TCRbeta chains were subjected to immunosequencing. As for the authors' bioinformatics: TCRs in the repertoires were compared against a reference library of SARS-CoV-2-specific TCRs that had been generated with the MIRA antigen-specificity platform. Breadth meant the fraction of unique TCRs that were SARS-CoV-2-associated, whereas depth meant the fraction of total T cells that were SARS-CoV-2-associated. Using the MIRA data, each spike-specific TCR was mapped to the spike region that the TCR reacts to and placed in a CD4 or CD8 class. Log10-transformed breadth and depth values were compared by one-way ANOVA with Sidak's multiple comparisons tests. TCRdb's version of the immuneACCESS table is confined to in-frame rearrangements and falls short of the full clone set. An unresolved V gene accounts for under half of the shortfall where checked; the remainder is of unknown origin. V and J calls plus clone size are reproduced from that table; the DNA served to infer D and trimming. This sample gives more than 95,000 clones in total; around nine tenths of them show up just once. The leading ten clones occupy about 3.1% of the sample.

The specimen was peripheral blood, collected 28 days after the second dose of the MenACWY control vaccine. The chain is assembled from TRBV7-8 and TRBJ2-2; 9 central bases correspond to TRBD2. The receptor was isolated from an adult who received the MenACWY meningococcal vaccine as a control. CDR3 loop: CASSPGLASNTGELFF. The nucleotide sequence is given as TGTGCCAGCAGCCCCGGACTAGCGTCGAACACCGGGGAGCTGTTTTTT.